The rows below give T cell receptor beta chains drawn from one sample of a study of T-cell memory formation after mild COVID-19. TCRdb reprocessed the 5' RACE reads with MiXCR, giving one entry per CDR3 protein. The sample shows more than 150,000 distinct CDR3 sequences, around a sixth of them seen only once. Sequencing was performed on PBMCs or a T cell subset sorted from them (not recorded which). These receptors all stem from a man younger than 30 who had mild COVID-19 (a few samples of this study predate the infection). Cell type and time point are not known. The CDR3 runs from the conserved cysteine through the conserved F or W. The order of the fields is CDR3 length, clone size, V gene, D gene, J gene, CDR3 DNA, CDR3 protein. The D gene is left open where the match is weak. Size is omitted from some rows. Given values are once, few, many or a class for expanded clones.

>13|few|TRBV6-5|-|TRBJ2-2
TGTGCCAGCAGTTACTCGCGGGCCGGGGAGCTGTTTTTT
CASSYSRAGELFF
>15|few|TRBV5-8|-|TRBJ1-2
TGTGCCAGCAGCTTGAGGGGGATGGCGAACTATGGCTACACCTTC
CASSLRGMANYGYTF
>12|-|TRBV5-6|-|TRBJ2-7
TGTGCCAGCAGCTTGGTCAGCTACGAGCAGTACTTC
CASSLVSYEQYF
>12|-|TRBV30|-|TRBJ1-1
TGTGCCTGCACAGGGCAGAGCACTGAAGCTTTCTTT
CACTGQSTEAFF
>17|few|TRBV30|TRBD1|TRBJ2-7
TGTGCCTGGAGACCTCCCGCCGGGACAGCGAACTCCTACGAGCAGTACTTC
CAWRPPAGTANSYEQYF
>14|-|TRBV7-2|TRBD1|TRBJ2-3
TGTGCCAGCAGAGACAGGGGTGGCACAGATACGCAGTATTTT
CASRDRGGTDTQYF
>18|few|TRBV6-5|TRBD1|TRBJ1-1
TGTGCCAGCAAAAACGTTCGGACAGGGGAGGGGACGAACACTGAAGCTTTCTTT
CASKNVRTGEGTNTEAFF
>15|many|TRBV12-3/TRBV12-4|-|TRBJ2-7
TGTGCCAGCAGCACGGGACAAGACTTCTCCTACGAGCAGTACTTC
CASSTGQDFSYEQYF
>15|-|TRBV20-1|TRBD1|TRBJ1-4
TGCAGTGCAAAGAGTCCGGGACAGGGGGCCGAAAAACTGTTTTTT
CSAKSPGQGAEKLFF
>17|few|TRBV4-3|TRBD2|TRBJ2-2
TGCGCCAGCAGCCAAGGGGGACTAGCGGGCTTCACCGGGGAGCTGTTTTTT
CASSQGGLAGFTGELFF
>13|-|TRBV9|-|TRBJ1-4
TGTGCCAGCAGCGTACTACCTGGGGAAAAACTGTTTTTT
CASSVLPGEKLFF
>16|-|TRBV20-1|-|TRBJ2-7
TGCAGTGCTAGGGATCCTCGAATGACCGCTTACTACGAGCAGTACTTC
CSARDPRMTAYYEQYF
>16|-|TRBV5-1|TRBD1|TRBJ1-6
TGCGCCAGCAGCTTGGGATCGACAGGGGCCATAAAGACCCTCCACTTT
CASSLGSTGAIKTLHF
>14|-|TRBV6-1|TRBD1|TRBJ1-2
TGTGCCAGCAGTGAAGCAGGACAGGGGATGGGCTACACCTTC
CASSEAGQGMGYTF
>13|-|TRBV5-1|TRBD1|TRBJ2-7
TGCGCCAGCAGCTTAGCTGACAGGGACGAGCAGTACTTC
CASSLADRDEQYF
>13|few|TRBV6-5|-|TRBJ1-5
TGTGCCACAACAGAGAATAGCAATCAGCCCCAGCATTTT
CATTENSNQPQHF
>13|-|TRBV3-1|-|TRBJ1-2
TGTGCCAGCAGCCAAACCACTAACTATGGCTACACCTTC
CASSQTTNYGYTF
>11|-|TRBV6-5|-|TRBJ1-2
TGTGCCAGCATGTCACAGGGATCCTACACCTTC
CASMSQGSYTF
>11|-|TRBV24-1|-|TRBJ1-2
TGTGCCACCAGTTCGCAGGGTCGGTACACCTTC
CATSSQGRYTF
>14|-|TRBV5-8|-|TRBJ1-2
TGTGCCAGCAGCTTGCAGGTTATTAACTATGGCTACACCTTC
CASSLQVINYGYTF
>15|-|TRBV5-1|TRBD2|TRBJ2-7
TGCGCCAGCAGCTTAGGGACTAGCGGGGACTACGAGCAGTACTTC
CASSLGTSGDYEQYF
>13|few|TRBV6-1|-|TRBJ2-3
TGTGCCAGCAGCCGCAGGGACACAGATACGCAGTATTTT
CASSRRDTDTQYF
>12|few|TRBV20-1|-|TRBJ1-2
TGCAGTGCCAATTACAGGGTCGGAGGCTACACCTTC
CSANYRVGGYTF
>15|-|TRBV6-5|TRBD1|TRBJ2-7
TGTGCCAGCAGTCGATCGACAGGGGGAAGCTACGAGCAGTACTTC
CASSRSTGGSYEQYF
>10|-|TRBV29-1|-|TRBJ2-3
TGCAGCGTGGACGGGGCGGCGCAGTATTTT
CSVDGAAQYF
>15|-|TRBV30|-|TRBJ2-3
TGTGCCTGGAGTGTGACTTCCGGGTTCACAGATACGCAGTATTTT
CAWSVTSGFTDTQYF
>14|-|TRBV20-1|-|TRBJ1-1
TGCAGTGCGATTTTAGGCAGGGCCGGGGCTGAAGCTTTCTTT
CSAILGRAGAEAFF
>14|few|TRBV4-3|-|TRBJ1-2
TGCGCCAGCAGCCAAGCGGCAGGACTCTATGGCTACACCTTC
CASSQAAGLYGYTF
>15|-|TRBV7-3|TRBD1|TRBJ2-2
TGTGCCAGCAGCCTGGGACAGGGGATAGCCGGGGAGCTGTTTTTT
CASSLGQGIAGELFF
>14|many|TRBV4-1|-|TRBJ2-3
TGCGCCAGCAGCGGGCACGGTAGCACAGATACGCAGTATTTT
CASSGHGSTDTQYF
>12|-|TRBV12-3/TRBV12-4|-|TRBJ1-2
TGTGCCAGCAGCTTGGGACTTTATGGCTACACCTTC
CASSLGLYGYTF
>15|-|TRBV20-1|TRBD1|TRBJ2-5
TGCAGTGCTAGAGATGTGGACAGGAGTTTTGAGACCCAGTACTTC
CSARDVDRSFETQYF
>13|-|TRBV5-1|-|TRBJ2-5
TGCGCCAGCAGCTTGGTGGGGGAGGAGACCCAGTACTTC
CASSLVGEETQYF
>16|few|TRBV10-3|TRBD2|TRBJ2-2
TGTGCCATCAGTGAGCCAGCGGGGGTGAACACCGGGGAGCTGTTTTTT
CAISEPAGVNTGELFF
>13|-|TRBV7-3|-|TRBJ1-1
TGTGCCAGCAGCCATATGAGGGACACTGAAGCTTTCTTT
CASSHMRDTEAFF
>15|-|TRBV7-3|-|TRBJ1-5
TGTGCCAGCAGCTTAACGGCGGGGAAGAGACAGCCCCAGCATTTT
CASSLTAGKRQPQHF
>17|-|TRBV14|-|TRBJ1-4
TGTGCCAGCAGCCTAGAATTACCGCACGGGCCTGATGAAAAACTGTTTTTT
CASSLELPHGPDEKLFF
>15|-|TRBV4-3|-|TRBJ1-1
TGCGCCAGCAGCCAAGATGGGGCGGTAAACACTGAAGCTTTCTTT
CASSQDGAVNTEAFF
>14|few|TRBV25-1|-|TRBJ2-2
TGTGCCAGCAGTGGACGGCGGGCCGGCGGGGAGCTGTTTTTT
CASSGRRAGGELFF
>14|few|TRBV7-2|-|TRBJ1-2
TGTGCCAGCAGCCCAACAGGGAGAGACTATGGCTACACCTTC
CASSPTGRDYGYTF
>17|-|TRBV4-1|TRBD2|TRBJ2-3
TGCGCCAGCAGCCAAGGCGAGGGACTAGCTGGCACAGATACGCAGTATTTT
CASSQGEGLAGTDTQYF
>14|-|TRBV9|-|TRBJ2-5
TGTGCCAGCAGCGCAACAGGGTCAGGAGAGACCCAGTACTTC
CASSATGSGETQYF
>15|few|TRBV6-6|-|TRBJ2-3
TGTGCCAGCAGTTACAAGGACTGGGAGTGGGATACGCAGTATTTT
CASSYKDWEWDTQYF